The clone carrying this T cell receptor (beta chain) was recorded a few times. Its antigen is not identified. V gave up 2 bases and J gave up 0 bases; unmatched junction bases: 13. CDR1 and CDR2 (germline): DFQATT, SNEGSKA (reference sequence). The CDR3 loop spans 17 amino acids. This sample is drawn from a study of blood T cells in healthy people across ages. For the study at large: Template switching captured about one barcoded beta molecule per two T cells.

A second PCR, run for about 6 to 11 cycles, used a sample-barcoded 5' primer plus a J-beta primer mix. TCRdb analysed the 5' RACE reads with MiXCR anew, one entry per CDR3 protein. The table lists roughly 700,000 distinct CDR3 sequences, around 49% of them singletons, with under 35% in the top ten. Study conclusions and caveats: Getting older went along with TCR beta diversity per million T cells dropping roughly linearly.

The material sequenced was blood. The V gene is TRBV20-1, the J gene TRBJ2-7, with 7 bases identical to TRBD1. This clonotype was obtained from a woman aged 60 to 75 in good health. Written as DNA, the CDR3 is TGCAGTGCTAGATTGGAGTGGGGACAGATGAGCTCCTACGAGCAGTACTTC. This sequence encodes CSARLEWGQMSSYEQYF.